This T cell receptor beta chain was retrieved from a study of blood T cell repertoires in COVID-19. Generated by immunoSEQ multiplex PCR, the TCRdb table keeps only in-frame clones and is missing some. The table shows around 170,000 clones, with about 74% occurring only once. Trimming pared 6 bases from V and 3 bases from J, leaving 4 bases between. The CDR3 spans 11 residues. Germline V gives CDR1 LNHDA, CDR2 SQIVND (reference sequence). The origin of this receptor is a woman older than 75 with acute or convalescent COVID-19. V gene TRBV19 combines with J gene TRBJ2-3; D is unresolved. Sequencing input: peripheral blood. DNA for the CDR3: TGTGCCAGTAGCGTGACAGATACGCAGTATTTT. This translates into CASSVTDTQYF. The entire variable domain, with the rest obtained from reference TRBV19 and TRBJ2-3, is as follows: DGGITQSPKYLFRKEGQNVTLSCEQNLNHDAMYWYRQDPGQGLRLIYYSQIVNDFQKGDIAEGYSVSREKKESFPLTVTSAQKNPTAFYLCASSVTDTQYFGPGTRLTVL.